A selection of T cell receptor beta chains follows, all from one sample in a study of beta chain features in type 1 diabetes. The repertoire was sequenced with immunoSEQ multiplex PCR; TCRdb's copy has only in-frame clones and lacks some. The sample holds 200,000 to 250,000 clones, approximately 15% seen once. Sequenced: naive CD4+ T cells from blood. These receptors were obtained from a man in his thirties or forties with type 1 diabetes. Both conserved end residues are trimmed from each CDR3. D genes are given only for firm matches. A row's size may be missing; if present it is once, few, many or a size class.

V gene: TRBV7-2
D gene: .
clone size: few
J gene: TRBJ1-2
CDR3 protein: ASSRTVAGYT

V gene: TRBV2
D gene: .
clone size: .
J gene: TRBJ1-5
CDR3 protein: ASSEVTQGQPQH

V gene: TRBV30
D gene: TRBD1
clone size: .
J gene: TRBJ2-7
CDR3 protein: AWSVNGQASYEQY

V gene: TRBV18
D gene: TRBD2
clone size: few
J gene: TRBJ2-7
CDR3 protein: ASSPPGLAGGAYEQY

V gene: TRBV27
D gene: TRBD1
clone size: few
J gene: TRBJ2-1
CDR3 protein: ASRSAGTGDYEVEQF

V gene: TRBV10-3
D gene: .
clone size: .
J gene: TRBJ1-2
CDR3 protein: ASKGLP

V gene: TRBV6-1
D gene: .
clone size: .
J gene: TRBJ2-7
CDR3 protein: ASSEGGQLLYEQY

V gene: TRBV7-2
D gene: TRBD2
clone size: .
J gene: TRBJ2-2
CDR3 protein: ASSLARLAGDTGELF

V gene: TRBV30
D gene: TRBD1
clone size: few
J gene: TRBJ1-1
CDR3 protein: AWTRDRGGTEAF

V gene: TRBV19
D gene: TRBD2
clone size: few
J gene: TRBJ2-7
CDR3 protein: ASSPSRTSGGYEQY

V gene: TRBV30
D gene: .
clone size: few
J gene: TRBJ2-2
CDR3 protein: AWGGDTRNTGELF

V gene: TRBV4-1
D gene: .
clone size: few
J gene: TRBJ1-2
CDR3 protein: ASSQQLNTGFGYT

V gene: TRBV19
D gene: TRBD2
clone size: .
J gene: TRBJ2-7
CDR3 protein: ASSKSGLAGEQY

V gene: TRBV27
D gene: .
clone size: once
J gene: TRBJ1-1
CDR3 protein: ASSYRAGTEAF

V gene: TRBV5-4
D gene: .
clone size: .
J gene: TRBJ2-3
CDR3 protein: ASSSQGSADTQY

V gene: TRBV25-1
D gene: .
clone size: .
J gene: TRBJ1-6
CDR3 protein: ASSWGQNNSPLH

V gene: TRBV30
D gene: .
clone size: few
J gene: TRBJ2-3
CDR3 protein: AWTRGSTDTQY

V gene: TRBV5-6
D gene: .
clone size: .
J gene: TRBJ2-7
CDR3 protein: ASSLAEGSEQY

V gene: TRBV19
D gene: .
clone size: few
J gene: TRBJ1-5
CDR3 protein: ASKAGGRDQPQH

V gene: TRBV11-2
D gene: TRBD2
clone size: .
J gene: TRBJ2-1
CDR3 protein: ASSYPGTSGRNEQF

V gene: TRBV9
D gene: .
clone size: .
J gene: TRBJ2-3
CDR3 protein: ASSVDHIETDTQY